A single sample gave rise to the 14 T cell receptor beta chains below, sequenced in a study of blood T cell repertoires in COVID-19 (dated by TCRdb to between 2020 and 2021). Libraries were prepared through the immunoSEQ multiplex PCR assay. TCRdb provides this immuneACCESS table in a form limited to in-frame rearrangements. Some clones are lacking; in checked studies, under half of them reflect an unresolved V gene, and why the rest are absent is not known. The sample data list about 100,000 clones, and about 77% of these were observed just once. The ten largest clones add up to around an eighth of the sample. The sample taken for sequencing was peripheral blood. All receptors derive from an older woman with acute or convalescent COVID-19.

The genes are TRBV11-2 and TRBJ1-1, with D tentatively TRBD1 (6 bases). This CDR3 has 13 amino acids. The V end lost 3 bases, the J end lost 4 bases, and 9 bases lay between the germline ends. Germline CDR1 is SGHAT and CDR2 is FQNNGV. CDR3 amino acids: CASSLNRVTEAFF. DNA of the CDR3: TGTGCCAGCAGCTTGAACAGGGTCACTGAAGCTTTCTTT.

The V call is TRBV9, the J call TRBJ2-7; 9 nucleotides match TRBD1. The CDR3 loop spans 17 amino acids. In germline, CDR1 is SGDLS, CDR2 YYNGEE. With V trimmed by 4 bases and J by 7 bases, 18 bases remained unmatched. CDR3 region: CASSQSPRTGERGEQYF. The CDR3 DNA follows: TGTGCCAGCAGCCAATCCCCGAGGACAGGGGAACGCGGGGAGCAGTACTTC.

The CDR3 reads CASSAGLSSTDTQYF. DNA of the CDR3: TGCGCCAGCAGCGCGGGACTTTCTAGCACAGATACGCAGTATTTT. This chain joins TRBV10-1 and TRBJ2-3, with TRBD2 as a possible D gene (6 bases). This CDR3 has 15 residues. Trimming took off 6 bases at V and 0 bases at J, with 13 bases between the two ends. The V gene's germline CDR1 is WNHNN and CDR2 SYGVQD (reference sequence).

The chain recombines TRBV27 with TRBJ1-4, with 8 bases matching TRBD1. Germline lookup yields CDR1 MNHEY and CDR2 SMNVEV (reference sequence). The length of the CDR3 is 16 residues. The trim removed 6 bases at V and 10 bases at J, leaving 16 bases unmatched. CDR3 protein: CASRPNGQGGVGKLFF. The CDR3, as DNA: TGTGCCAGCAGGCCGAACGGACAGGGCGGAGTAGGAAAACTGTTTTTT.

The chain has TRBV15 and TRBJ2-4, with 12 bases matching TRBD2. The CDR3 consists of 18 residues. Germline-derived CDR1 and CDR2 are LNHNV and YYDKDF (reference sequence). Unmatched junction bases numbered 9, after V lost 3 bases and J lost 3 bases. CDR3 in amino acids: CATSSPWTSGAGKNIQYF. CDR3 nucleotides: TGTGCCACCAGCAGCCCTTGGACTAGCGGGGCGGGCAAAAACATTCAGTACTTC.

The chain links TRBV28 to TRBJ2-3; 12 bases are a match to TRBD1. This CDR3 has 15 residues. Germline CDR1 is MDHEN and CDR2 is SYDVKM. The V gene end was trimmed by 7 bases and the J gene end by 6 bases; junction bases not matched to a gene: 8. The CDR3 reads CASTPGQGASDTQYF. The CDR3 DNA sequence: TGTGCCAGCACCCCGGGACAGGGGGCTTCGGATACGCAGTATTTT.

The J gene is TRBJ1-2, the V gene TRBV24-1; 7 bases match TRBD1. CDR1 and CDR2 (germline): KGHDR, SFDVKD. CDR3 length: 14 residues. The junction had 3 bases not matched to a gene; V was cut back by 2 bases and J by 4 bases. CDR3 amino acids: CATSDSPGGYGYTF. The DNA of the CDR3 is TGTGCCACCAGTGATTCCCCAGGGGGCTATGGCTACACCTTC.

V usage is TRBV30 and J usage is TRBJ1-5; a weak D match, TRBD1 (5 bases). With 1 base removed from V and 6 bases from J, the gap between germline ends came to 10 bases. Germline assignment: CDR1 GTSNPN and CDR2 SVGIG (reference sequence). This CDR3 spans 13 amino acids. The CDR3 here is CAWSGGGIQPQHF. The CDR3 bases are TGTGCCTGGAGTGGGGGCGGGATTCAGCCCCAGCATTTT.

The chain links TRBV13 to TRBJ1-1; the match to TRBD1 covers 7 bases. The CDR3 sequence is 11 residues long. The V gene end was trimmed by 5 bases and the J gene end by 10 bases; junction bases not matched to a gene: 4. CDR1 and CDR2 (germline): PRHDT, FYEKMQ (reference sequence). The CDR3 is CASSRQGSAFF. DNA of the CDR3: TGTGCCAGCAGCAGACAGGGTTCAGCTTTCTTT.

The J gene is TRBJ2-1, the V gene TRBV10-3, with 10 nucleotides matching TRBD2. The CDR3 is made up of 13 amino acids. Unmatched junction bases numbered 3, after V lost 5 bases and J lost 8 bases. Germline lookup yields CDR1 ENHRY and CDR2 SYGVKD. The CDR3 spells CAISPGTSDEQFF. Written as DNA, the CDR3 is TGTGCCATCAGTCCTGGGACTAGCGATGAGCAGTTCTTC.

The CDR3 region has the DNA TGTGCCAGCTCACCGGGACACCGTGAAAAACTGTTTTTT. Protein: CASSPGHREKLFF. J is TRBJ1-4 and V is TRBV18; weak D call: TRBD1 (6 bases). Germline lookup yields CDR1 KGHSH and CDR2 LQKENI. This CDR3 spans 13 amino acids. The V gene lost 3 bases and the J gene lost 7 bases, with 9 bases spanning the gap.

The table lists this clone with a few counts. This chain connects TRBV15 to TRBJ2-2, with TRBD1 matching over 11 bases. Per the germline V gene, CDR1 is LNHNV and CDR2 is YYDKDF (reference sequence). V shed 3 bases, J shed 0 bases, and the junction held 3 bases outside the gene matches. This CDR3 is 17 amino acids long. CDR3 protein: CATSSEGQGANTGELFF. The DNA of the CDR3 is TGTGCCACCAGCAGCGAGGGACAGGGGGCGAACACCGGGGAGCTGTTTTTT.

The V gene is TRBV28, the J gene TRBJ2-3, with D tentatively TRBD1 (7 bases). CDR1 and CDR2 (germline): MDHEN, SYDVKM. The CDR3 loop spans 14 amino acids. V gave up 5 bases and J gave up 6 bases, with 15 bases separating them. Here the CDR3 reads CASSIPGGKDTQYF. In DNA, the CDR3 is TGTGCCAGCAGTATCCCAGGGGGGAAGGATACGCAGTATTTT.

The rearrangement joins TRBV18 to TRBJ1-2, with 7 bases lining up with TRBD1. The V gene end was trimmed by 3 bases and the J gene end by 1 base; junction bases not matched to a gene: 5. The germline gives CDR1 KGHSH, CDR2 LQKENI. This CDR3 has 15 residues. CDR3 nucleotides: TGTGCCAGCTCACCCGCAGACAGGGATAACTATGGCTACACCTTC. It yields the protein CASSPADRDNYGYTF.